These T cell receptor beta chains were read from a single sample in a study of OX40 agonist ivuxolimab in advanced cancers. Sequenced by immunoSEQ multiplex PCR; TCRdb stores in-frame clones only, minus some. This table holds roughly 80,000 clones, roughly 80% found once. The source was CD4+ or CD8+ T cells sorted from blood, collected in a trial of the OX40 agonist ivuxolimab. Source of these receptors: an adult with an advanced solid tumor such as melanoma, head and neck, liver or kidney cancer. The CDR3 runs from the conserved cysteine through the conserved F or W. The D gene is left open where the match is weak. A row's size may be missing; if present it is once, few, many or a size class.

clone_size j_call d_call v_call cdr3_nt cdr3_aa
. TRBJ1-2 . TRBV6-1 TGTGCCAGCAGTCGGGACATCTATGGCTACACCTTC CASSRDIYGYTF
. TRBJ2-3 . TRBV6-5 TGTGCCAGCAGTTACTCGGTTGGTCAGGGCAGGGATACGCAGTATTTT CASSYSVGQGRDTQYF
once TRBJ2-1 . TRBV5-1 TGCGCCAGCAGCCGGGCGCCGCAGGGTGGATACAATGAGCAGTTCTTC CASSRAPQGGYNEQFF
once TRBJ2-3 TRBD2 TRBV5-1 TGCGCCAGCAGCTTTTCTAGCGGGGTAGGAGATACGCAGTATTTT CASSFSSGVGDTQYF
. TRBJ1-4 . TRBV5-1 TGCGCCAGCAGCCCCGGGGTTGACGGATTTAATGAAAAACTGTTTTTT CASSPGVDGFNEKLFF
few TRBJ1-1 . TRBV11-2 TGTGCCAGCAGCTTAGATCAGGGGACCACTGAAGCTTTCTTT CASSLDQGTTEAFF
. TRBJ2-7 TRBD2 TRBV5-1 TGCGCCAGCCGAGGACTAGCGGGCACGAGCTCCTACGAGCAGTACTTC CASRGLAGTSSYEQYF
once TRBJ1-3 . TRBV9 TGTGCCAGCAGCGCAGGGACCTCTGGAAACACCATATATTTT CASSAGTSGNTIYF
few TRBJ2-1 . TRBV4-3 TGCGCCAGCAGCCAAGAGCGGGGTTCTAGCTCCTACAATGAGCAGTTCTTC CASSQERGSSSYNEQFF
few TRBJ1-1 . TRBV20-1 TGCAGTGCTCCAAGCGACACATGGGCTTTCTTT CSAPSDTWAFF
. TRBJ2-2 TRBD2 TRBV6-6 TGTGCCAGCACCGGGACTACCGATCTACCCACCGGGGAGCTGTTTTTT CASTGTTDLPTGELFF
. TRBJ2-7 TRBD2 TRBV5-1 TGCGCCAGCAGCTTGGCGCGGCTAGCGGGAGGCGAGCAGTACTTC CASSLARLAGGEQYF
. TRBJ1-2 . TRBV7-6 TGTGCCAGCAGCTTAGGAGGGGGTGGACAGCTCCTAGGGGGCTACACCTTC CASSLGGGGQLLGGYTF
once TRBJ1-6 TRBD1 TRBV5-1 TGCGCCAGCAGCTTGGGACAGGGGTTGTCACCCCTCCACTTT CASSLGQGLSPLHF
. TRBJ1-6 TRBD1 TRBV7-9 TGTGCCAGCAGCTTCGACCAGGGGGGTTCACCCCTCCACTTT CASSFDQGGSPLHF
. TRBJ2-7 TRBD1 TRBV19 TGTGCCAGTAGTTCAGCCCGACAGGGGGGCTCCTACGAGCAGTACTTC CASSSARQGGSYEQYF
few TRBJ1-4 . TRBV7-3 TGTGCCAGCAGCCGAAACGGAGGAGGGCTTGGAGAAAAACTGTTTTTT CASSRNGGGLGEKLFF
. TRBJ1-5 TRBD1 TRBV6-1 TGTGCCAGCACTGGACAGGGCGGAAGACAGCCCCAGCATTTT CASTGQGGRQPQHF
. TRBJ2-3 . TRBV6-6 TGTGCCAGCAGTTGCCCGGTATGCGATACGCAGTATTTT CASSCPVCDTQYF
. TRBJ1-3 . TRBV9 TGTGCCAGCAGCACCGGGACGAACCGAAACACCATATATTTT CASSTGTNRNTIYF
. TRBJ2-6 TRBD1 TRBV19 TGTGCCAGTAGTACAGAGGGACAGGGCTGGGCCAACGTCCTGACTTTC CASSTEGQGWANVLTF
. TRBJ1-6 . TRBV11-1 TGTGCCAGCAGCTTTGGTTTGGGTTATTCACCCCTCCACTTT CASSFGLGYSPLHF
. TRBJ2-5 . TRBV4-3 TGCGCCAGCAGCCAAGCCCTCAGCGGAGAGACCCAGTACTTC CASSQALSGETQYF
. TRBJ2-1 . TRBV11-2 TGTGCCAGCAGCTTAGATCTTGGGGGCTCCTACAATGAGCAGTTCTTC CASSLDLGGSYNEQFF
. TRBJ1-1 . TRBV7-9 TGTGCCAGCAGCTTGACAGAGAACACTGAAGCTTTCTTT CASSLTENTEAFF
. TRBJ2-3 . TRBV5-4 TGTGCCAGCAGCACCTCAGACGCCCCTTCTGATACGCAGTATTTT CASSTSDAPSDTQYF
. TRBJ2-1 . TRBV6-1 TGTGCCAGCAGTCCCCCGCGACCTTACAATGAGCAGTTCTTC CASSPPRPYNEQFF
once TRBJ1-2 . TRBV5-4 TGTGCCAGCAGCTTTGGTGGGAGGTATGGCTACACCTTC CASSFGGRYGYTF
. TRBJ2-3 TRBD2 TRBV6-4 TGTGCCAGCAGTGATCCGGGACTAGCGGGACTTACAGATACGCAGTATTTT CASSDPGLAGLTDTQYF
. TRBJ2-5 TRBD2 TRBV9 TGTGCCAGCAGCGTAGTATCAGCGGGGCAAGAGACCCAGTACTTC CASSVVSAGQETQYF
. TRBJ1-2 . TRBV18 TGTGCCAGCTCACCCAACGGGGCTAACTATGGCTACACCTTC CASSPNGANYGYTF
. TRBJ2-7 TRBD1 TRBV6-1 TGTGCCAGCAGTGTTTCCCGGGACAGCAGATCCTACGAGCAGTACTTC CASSVSRDSRSYEQYF
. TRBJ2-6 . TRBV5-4 TGTGCCAGCAGCTTTGGGGGGAACTCTGGGGCCAACGTCCTGACTTTC CASSFGGNSGANVLTF
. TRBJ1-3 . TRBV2 TGTGCCAGCACCGGGACAAACAGAAACACCATATATTTT CASTGTNRNTIYF
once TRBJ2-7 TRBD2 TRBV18 TGTGCCAGCTCACCCACCGCGGGGGGGCTAGGATACGAGCAGTACTTC CASSPTAGGLGYEQYF
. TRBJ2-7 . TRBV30 TGTGCCTGGAGTCTCTGGACAGCAAATTACGAGCAGTACTTC CAWSLWTANYEQYF
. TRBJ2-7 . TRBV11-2 TGTGCCAGCAGCTTAGCCCCGGGTAGAGACTACGAGCAGTACTTC CASSLAPGRDYEQYF
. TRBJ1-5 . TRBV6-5 TGTGCCAGCAGTTATTGGACAGTGGATCAGCCCCAGCATTTT CASSYWTVDQPQHF
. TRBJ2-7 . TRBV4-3 TGCGCCAGCAGCCAAGATCTTCGGTACGAGCAGTACTTC CASSQDLRYEQYF
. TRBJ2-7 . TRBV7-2 TGTGCCAGCAGCCCGATCCCCAACTACGAGCAGTACTTC CASSPIPNYEQYF
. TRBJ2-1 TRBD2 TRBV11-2 TGTGCCAGCAGCCTAACTAGCGGGGGGCCGGTGGGTTTAGAGCAGTTCTTC CASSLTSGGPVGLEQFF
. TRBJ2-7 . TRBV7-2 TGTGCCAGCAGCTTAAATAGGCATTACGAGCAGTACTTC CASSLNRHYEQYF
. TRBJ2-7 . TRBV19 TGTGCCAGTGCTTTACAGGATTTTCGGGGGATGGTCTACTCCGAGCAGTACTTC CASALQDFRGMVYSEQYF
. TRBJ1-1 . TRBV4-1 TGCGCCAGCAGCCAAGATTGGGAAAACTTT CASSQDWENF
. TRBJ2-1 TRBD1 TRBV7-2 TGTGCCAGCAGTCGGGACAGGGTAGGGGACAATGAGCAGTTCTTC CASSRDRVGDNEQFF
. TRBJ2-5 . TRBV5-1 TGCGCCAGCAGCTTTTCAGGGGCGGAGACCCAGTACTTC CASSFSGAETQYF